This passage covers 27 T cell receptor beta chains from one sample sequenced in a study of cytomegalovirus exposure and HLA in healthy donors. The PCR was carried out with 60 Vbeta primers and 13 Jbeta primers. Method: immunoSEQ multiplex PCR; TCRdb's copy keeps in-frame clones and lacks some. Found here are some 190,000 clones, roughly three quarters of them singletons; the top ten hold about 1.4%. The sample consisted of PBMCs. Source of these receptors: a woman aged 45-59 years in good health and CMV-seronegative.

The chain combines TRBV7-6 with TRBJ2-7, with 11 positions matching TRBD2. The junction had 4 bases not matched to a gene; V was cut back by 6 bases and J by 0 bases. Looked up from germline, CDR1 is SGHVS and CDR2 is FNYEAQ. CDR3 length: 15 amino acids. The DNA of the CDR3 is TGTGCCAGCAGTAAACTAGCGGGAGCCTCCTACGAGCAGTACTTC. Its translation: CASSKLAGASYEQYF. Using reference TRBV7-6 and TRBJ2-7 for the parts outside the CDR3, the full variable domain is GAGVSQSPRYKVTKRGQDVALRCDPISGHVSLYWYRQALGQGPEFLTYFNYEAQQDKSGLPNDRFSAERPEGSISTLTIQRTEQRDSAMYRCASSKLAGASYEQYFGPGTRLTVT.

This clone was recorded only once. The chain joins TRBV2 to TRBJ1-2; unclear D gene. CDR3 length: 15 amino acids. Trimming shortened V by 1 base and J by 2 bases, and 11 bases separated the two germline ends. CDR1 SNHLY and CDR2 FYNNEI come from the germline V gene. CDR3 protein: CASSEGAGRNYGYTF. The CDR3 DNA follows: TGTGCCAGCAGTGAAGGGGCAGGTCGGAACTATGGCTACACCTTC.

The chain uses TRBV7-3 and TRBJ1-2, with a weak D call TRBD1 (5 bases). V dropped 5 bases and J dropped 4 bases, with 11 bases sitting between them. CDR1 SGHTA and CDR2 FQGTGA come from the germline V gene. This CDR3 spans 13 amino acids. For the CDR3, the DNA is TGTGCCAGCAGCGTCGACAGAGGCTATGGCTACACCTTC. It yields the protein CASSVDRGYGYTF.

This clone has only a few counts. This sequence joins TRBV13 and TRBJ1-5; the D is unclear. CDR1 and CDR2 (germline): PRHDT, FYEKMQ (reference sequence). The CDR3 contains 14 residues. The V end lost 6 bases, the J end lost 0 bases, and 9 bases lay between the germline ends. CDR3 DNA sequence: TGTGCCAGCAGAAGACTCGGTAGCAATCAGCCCCAGCATTTT. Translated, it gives CASRRLGSNQPQHF.

The CDR3, as DNA: TGCAGCGTTGAATCCCCGAGACAGGGGGCTCGCTACACCTTC. It is translated as CSVESPRQGARYTF. This chain links TRBV29-1 with TRBJ1-2; 10 positions match TRBD1. Trimming took 2 bases from V and 9 from J; bases not matched to a gene: 9. The CDR3 is 14 amino acids. Germline V gives CDR1 SQVTM, CDR2 ANQGSEA. Combining the CDR3 with reference TRBV29-1 and TRBJ1-2 gives the whole variable domain SAVISQKPSRDICQRGTSLTIQCQVDSQVTMMFWYRQQPGQSLTLIATANQGSEATYESGFVIDKFPISRPNLTFSTLTVSNMSPEDSSIYLCSVESPRQGARYTFGSGTRLTVV.

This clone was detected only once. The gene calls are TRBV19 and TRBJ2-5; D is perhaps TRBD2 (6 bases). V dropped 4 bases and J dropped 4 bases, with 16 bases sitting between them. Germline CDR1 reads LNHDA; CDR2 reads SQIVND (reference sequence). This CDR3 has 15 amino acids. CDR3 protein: CASSTAAWGGETQYF. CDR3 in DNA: TGTGCCAGTAGTACAGCGGCCTGGGGAGGAGAGACCCAGTACTTC.

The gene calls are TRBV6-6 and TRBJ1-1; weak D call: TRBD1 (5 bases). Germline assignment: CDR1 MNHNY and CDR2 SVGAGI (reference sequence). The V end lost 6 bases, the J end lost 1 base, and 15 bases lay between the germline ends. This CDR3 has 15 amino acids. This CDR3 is CASSPRMTANTEAFF. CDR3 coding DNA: TGTGCCAGCAGCCCCCGGATGACAGCGAACACTGAAGCTTTCTTT.

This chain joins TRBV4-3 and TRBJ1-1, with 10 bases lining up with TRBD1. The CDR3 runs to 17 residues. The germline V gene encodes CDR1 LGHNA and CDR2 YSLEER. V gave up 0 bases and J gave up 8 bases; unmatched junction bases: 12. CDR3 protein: CASSQDPDRGPDDEAFF. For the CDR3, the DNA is TGCGCCAGCAGCCAAGATCCTGACAGGGGGCCGGATGACGAAGCTTTCTTT.

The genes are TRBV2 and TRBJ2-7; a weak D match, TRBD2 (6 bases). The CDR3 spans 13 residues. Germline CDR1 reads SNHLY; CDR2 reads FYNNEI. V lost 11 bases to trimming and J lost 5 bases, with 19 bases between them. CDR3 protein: CASVRAPGDEQYF. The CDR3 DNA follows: TGTGCCTCCGTAAGGGCTCCGGGGGACGAGCAGTACTTC.

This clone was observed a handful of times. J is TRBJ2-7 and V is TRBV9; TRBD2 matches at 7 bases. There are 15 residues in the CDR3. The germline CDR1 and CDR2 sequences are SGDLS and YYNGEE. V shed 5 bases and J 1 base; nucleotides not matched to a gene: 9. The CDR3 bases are TGTGCCAGCAGTGTTCTAGCGGAACCTTCCTACGAGCAGTACTTC. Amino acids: CASSVLAEPSYEQYF. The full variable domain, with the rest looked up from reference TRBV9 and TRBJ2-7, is DSGVTQTPKHLITATGQRVTLRCSPRSGDLSVYWYQQSLDQGLQFLIQYYNGEERAKGNILERFSAQQFPDLHSELNLSSLELGDSALYFCASSVLAEPSYEQYFGPGTRLTVT.

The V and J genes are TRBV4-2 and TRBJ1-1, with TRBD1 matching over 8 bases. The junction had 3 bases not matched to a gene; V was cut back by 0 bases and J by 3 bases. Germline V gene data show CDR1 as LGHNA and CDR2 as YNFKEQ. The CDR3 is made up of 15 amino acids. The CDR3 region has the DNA TGTGCCAGCAGCCAAGATCAGGGGGCATACACTGAAGCTTTCTTT. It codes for CASSQDQGAYTEAFF.

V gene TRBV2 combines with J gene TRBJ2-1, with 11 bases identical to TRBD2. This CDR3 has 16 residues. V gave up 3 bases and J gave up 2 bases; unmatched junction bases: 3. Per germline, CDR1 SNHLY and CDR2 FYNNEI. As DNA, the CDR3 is TGTGCCAGCAGTGAGCGACTAGCGGGACCCTACAATGAGCAGTTCTTC. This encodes CASSERLAGPYNEQFF.

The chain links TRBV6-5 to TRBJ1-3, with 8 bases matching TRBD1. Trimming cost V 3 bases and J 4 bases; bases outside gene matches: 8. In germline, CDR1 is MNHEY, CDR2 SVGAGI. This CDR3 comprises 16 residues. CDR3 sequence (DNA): TGTGCCAGCAGTTATGGGCAGGGGGCAGGCGGAAACACCATATATTTT. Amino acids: CASSYGQGAGGNTIYF.

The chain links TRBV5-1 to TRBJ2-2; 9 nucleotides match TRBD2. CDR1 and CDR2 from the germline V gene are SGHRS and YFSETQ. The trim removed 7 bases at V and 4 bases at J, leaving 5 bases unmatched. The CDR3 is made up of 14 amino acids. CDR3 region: CASRRAGGTGELFF. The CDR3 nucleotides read TGCGCCAGCCGCCGAGCGGGGGGCACCGGGGAGCTGTTTTTT. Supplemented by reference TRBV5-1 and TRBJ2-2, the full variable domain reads KAGVTQTPRYLIKTRGQQVTLSCSPISGHRSVSWYQQTPGQGLQFLFEYFSETQRNKGNFPGRFSGRQFSNSRSEMNVSTLELGDSALYLCASRRAGGTGELFFGEGSRLTVL.

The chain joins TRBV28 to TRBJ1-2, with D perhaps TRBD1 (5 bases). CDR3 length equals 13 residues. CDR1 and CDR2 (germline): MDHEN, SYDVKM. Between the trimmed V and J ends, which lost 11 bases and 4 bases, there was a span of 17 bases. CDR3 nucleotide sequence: TGTGCCGGCGGAGCAGGGATCGGCTATGGCTACACCTTC. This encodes CAGGAGIGYGYTF.

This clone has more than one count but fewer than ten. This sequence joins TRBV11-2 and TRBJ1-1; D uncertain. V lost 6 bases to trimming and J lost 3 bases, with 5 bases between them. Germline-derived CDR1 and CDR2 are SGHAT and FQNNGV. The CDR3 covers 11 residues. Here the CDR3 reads CASSLYTEAFF. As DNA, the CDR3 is TGTGCCAGCAGTCTTTACACTGAAGCTTTCTTT.

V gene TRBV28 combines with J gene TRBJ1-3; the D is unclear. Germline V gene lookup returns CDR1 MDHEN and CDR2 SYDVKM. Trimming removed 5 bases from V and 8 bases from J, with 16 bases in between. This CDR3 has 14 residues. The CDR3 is CASSPPTRRDTIYF. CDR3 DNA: TGTGCCAGCAGTCCCCCGACAAGGCGAGACACCATATATTTT.

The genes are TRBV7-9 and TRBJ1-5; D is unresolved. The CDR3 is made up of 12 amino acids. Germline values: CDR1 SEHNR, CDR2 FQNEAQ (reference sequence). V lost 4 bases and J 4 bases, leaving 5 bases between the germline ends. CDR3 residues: CASSSVNQPQHF. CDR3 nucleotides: TGTGCCAGCAGCTCCGTTAATCAGCCCCAGCATTTT.

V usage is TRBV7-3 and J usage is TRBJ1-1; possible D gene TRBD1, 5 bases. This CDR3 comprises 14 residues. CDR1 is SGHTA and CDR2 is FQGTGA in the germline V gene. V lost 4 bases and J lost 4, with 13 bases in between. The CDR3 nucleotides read TGTGCCAGCAGCTCCGGGGGGGTGCTCACTGAAGCTTTCTTT. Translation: CASSSGGVLTEAFF.

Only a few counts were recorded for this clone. The CDR3 coding sequence is TGTGCCAGCAAGACGGGACAGGGCGCACCCTACGAGCAGTACTTC. Translating it yields CASKTGQGAPYEQYF. The gene calls are TRBV5-4 and TRBJ2-7; 9 bases fit TRBD1. This CDR3 is built from 15 residues. In germline, CDR1 is SGHNT, CDR2 YYREEE (reference sequence). J was trimmed by 2 bases and V by 6 bases; bases with no gene match: 9.

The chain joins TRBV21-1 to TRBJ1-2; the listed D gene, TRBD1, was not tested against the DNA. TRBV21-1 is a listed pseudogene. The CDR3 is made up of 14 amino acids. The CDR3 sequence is CASTQGDCNYGYTF. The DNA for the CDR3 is TGTGCCAGCACCCAGGGTGATTGTAACTATGGCTACACCTTC.

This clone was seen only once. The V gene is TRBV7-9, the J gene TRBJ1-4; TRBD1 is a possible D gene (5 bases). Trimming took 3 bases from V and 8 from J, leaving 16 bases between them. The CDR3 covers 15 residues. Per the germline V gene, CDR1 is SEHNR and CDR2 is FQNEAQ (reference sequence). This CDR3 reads CASSLGDSRREKLFF. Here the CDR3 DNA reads TGTGCCAGCAGCTTGGGTGACAGCCGCCGGGAAAAACTGTTTTTT.

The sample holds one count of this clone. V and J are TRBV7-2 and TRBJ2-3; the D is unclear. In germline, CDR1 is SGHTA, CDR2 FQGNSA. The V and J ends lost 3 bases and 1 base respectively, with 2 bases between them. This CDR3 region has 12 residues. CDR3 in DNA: TGTGCCAGCAGCTTCGGCACAGATACGCAGTATTTT. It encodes CASSFGTDTQYF.

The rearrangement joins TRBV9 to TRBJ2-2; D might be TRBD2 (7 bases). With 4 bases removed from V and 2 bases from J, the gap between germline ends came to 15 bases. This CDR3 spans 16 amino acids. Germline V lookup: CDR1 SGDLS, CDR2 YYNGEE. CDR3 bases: TGTGCCAGCAGCAGGGGGGGGCAGGCTAACACCGGGGAGCTGTTTTTT. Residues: CASSRGGQANTGELFF.

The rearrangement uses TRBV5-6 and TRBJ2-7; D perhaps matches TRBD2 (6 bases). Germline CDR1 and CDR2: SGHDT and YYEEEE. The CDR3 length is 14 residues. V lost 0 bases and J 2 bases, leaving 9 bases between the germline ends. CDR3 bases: TGTGCCAGCAGCTTGGGACTAGGCCCCTACGAGCAGTACTTC. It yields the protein CASSLGLGPYEQYF.

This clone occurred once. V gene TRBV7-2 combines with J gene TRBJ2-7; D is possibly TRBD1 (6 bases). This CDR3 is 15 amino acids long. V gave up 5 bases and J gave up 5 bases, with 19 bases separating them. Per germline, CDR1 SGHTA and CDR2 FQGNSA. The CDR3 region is CASSPLWAGDHEQYF. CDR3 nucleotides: TGTGCCAGCAGCCCCCTTTGGGCAGGGGATCACGAGCAGTACTTC.

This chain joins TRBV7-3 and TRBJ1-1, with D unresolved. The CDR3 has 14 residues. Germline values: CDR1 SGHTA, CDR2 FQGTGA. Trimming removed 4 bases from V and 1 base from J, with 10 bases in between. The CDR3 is CASSSSYRNTEAFF. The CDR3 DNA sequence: TGTGCCAGCAGCTCCTCGTACAGGAACACTGAAGCTTTCTTT.